The T cell receptor (beta chain) under discussion was sequenced for a study of neoadjuvant nivolumab and ipilimumab in lung cancer. This clone was counted a few times. What it recognizes is unknown. Study-wide results and caveats: Blood richness before therapy tracked richness in tumors resected after neoadjuvant therapy.

Only in-frame clones appear in the TCRdb table, and some are missing; sequencing was by immunoSEQ multiplex PCR. The repertoire includes about 4,300 clones, around three quarters of them detected once, and around 4.9% sits in the top ten. The sequences come from peripheral blood, collected after neoadjuvant nivolumab, alone or with ipilimumab, at or shortly before surgery. The TCR originated in an adult with non-small cell lung cancer.

The CDR3 spells CASSQPTGKNTEAFF. The CDR3 nucleotides read TGCGCCAGCAGCCAACCAACGGGGAAGAACACTGAAGCTTTCTTT. This chain joins TRBV4-1 and TRBJ1-1; D is uncertain. CDR1 is MGHRA and CDR2 is YSYEKL in the germline V gene. Trimming shortened V by 2 bases and J by 1 base, and 11 bases separated the two germline ends. This CDR3 has 15 amino acids.